One and the same sample provided the 10 T cell receptor beta chains below, sequenced in a study of blood T cell repertoires in COVID-19. Assay used: immunoSEQ multiplex PCR; TCRdb lists only in-frame clones, some missing. The sample holds under 450,000 clones, about 91% seen once. The sequenced sample was peripheral blood. The receptors were sampled from a woman in her 40s with COVID-19, enrolled during active disease.

The chain links TRBV19 to TRBJ2-1, with 10 bases identical to TRBD1. V was clipped by 3 bases and J by 1 base; unmatched bases: 6. Germline-derived CDR1 and CDR2 are LNHDA and SQIVND (reference sequence). The CDR3 totals 17 residues. The CDR3 DNA reads as TGTGCCAGTAGTATTCTGGGACAGGGGTGGTCCTACAATGAGCAGTTCTTC. Its protein is CASSILGQGWSYNEQFF.

This clone was counted once. The chain uses TRBV28 and TRBJ1-5; D perhaps matches TRBD1 (5 bases). CDR3 length: 13 amino acids. From germline, CDR1 is MDHEN and CDR2 SYDVKM. Trimming took 8 bases from V and 7 from J, leaving 15 bases between them. CDR3 sequence reads: CASSPLGGQPQHF. CDR3 nucleotide sequence: TGTGCCAGCTCACCCCTGGGGGGACAGCCCCAGCATTTT.

The chain recombines TRBV4-2 with TRBJ1-2; D not certain. The CDR3 length is 13 residues. The germline V and J ends were trimmed by 3 bases and 3 bases, with 8 bases remaining between them. CDR1 and CDR2 from the germline V gene are LGHNA and YNFKEQ. The CDR3 here is CASSQARDYGYTF. The CDR3 nucleotides read TGTGCCAGCAGCCAGGCGAGGGACTATGGCTACACCTTC.

This clone has only a few counts. The V and J genes are TRBV2 and TRBJ1-1; a possible D gene is TRBD1 (5 bases). The germline gives CDR1 SNHLY, CDR2 FYNNEI. The CDR3 is made up of 15 amino acids. V was shortened by 0 bases and J by 6 bases, with 14 bases between the two germline ends. The CDR3 region is CASSEARGRVSEAFF. CDR3 sequence (DNA): TGTGCCAGCAGTGAAGCGCGGGGCCGGGTGTCTGAAGCTTTCTTT.

V is TRBV5-6 and J is TRBJ1-1; D gene ambiguous. The V and J ends lost 1 base and 1 base respectively, with 8 bases between them. The CDR3 covers 14 residues. In germline, CDR1 is SGHDT, CDR2 YYEEEE. CDR3 protein: CASSLWYRNTEAFF. CDR3 sequence (DNA): TGTGCCAGCAGCTTGTGGTACAGGAACACTGAAGCTTTCTTT.

The chain employs TRBV29-1 and TRBJ1-2, with D possibly TRBD1 on 5 matching bases. Trimming pared 3 bases from V and 11 bases from J, leaving 28 bases between. The CDR3 loop spans 16 amino acids. The germline gives CDR1 SQVTM, CDR2 ANQGSEA. For the CDR3, the DNA is TGCAGCGTTGATGGGAGGGAAGGGGCCCCCAGGAGGAGGTACACCTTC. Encoded protein: CSVDGREGAPRRRYTF.

V is TRBV5-6 and J is TRBJ1-1; TRBD1 matches at 8 bases. The V gene end was trimmed by 3 bases and the J gene end by 1 base; junction bases not matched to a gene: 5. The CDR3 is 15 residues long. Germline V gives CDR1 SGHDT, CDR2 YYEEEE. The CDR3 DNA reads TGTGCCAGCAGCTCGACAGGGGAGGGGAACACTGAAGCTTTCTTT. This translates into CASSSTGEGNTEAFF.

V is TRBV7-9 and J is TRBJ1-6; 8 nucleotides match TRBD1. The V gene end was trimmed by 5 bases and the J gene end by 13 bases; junction bases not matched to a gene: 7. Germline V gene data show CDR1 as SEHNR and CDR2 as FQNEAQ (reference sequence). The CDR3 spans 13 residues. The CDR3 nucleotides read TGTGCCAGCAGCCCTAACAGACAGGGGCCCCTCCACTTT. It encodes CASSPNRQGPLHF.

The genes are TRBV5-1 and TRBJ2-6; TRBD1 aligns across 10 bases. The CDR3 length is 17 residues. Germline values: CDR1 SGHRS, CDR2 YFSETQ. V trimming: 4 bases; J trimming: 4 bases; junction bases outside the gene matches: 8. The CDR3 loop is CASSPDRGRRGANVLTF. CDR3 nucleotides: TGCGCCAGCAGCCCCGACAGGGGGCGGAGAGGGGCCAACGTCCTGACTTTC.

A single count supports this clone. The genes are TRBV15 and TRBJ1-5; D is ambiguous. Trimming pared 5 bases from V and 4 bases from J, leaving 9 bases between. Germline CDR1 and CDR2: LNHNV and YYDKDF (reference sequence). This CDR3 comprises 13 residues. The DNA of the CDR3 is TGTGCCACCAGCGTAAACAGAAATCAGCCCCAGCATTTT. Translation: CATSVNRNQPQHF.